This T cell receptor (beta chain) emerged from a study of CD8+CD57+ T cells in acquired aplastic anemia. The germline CDR1 and CDR2 sequences are LGHNA and YNFKEQ. The CDR3 consists of 16 residues. Trimming shortened V by 0 bases and J by 5 bases, and 14 bases separated the two germline ends. TCR beta VDJ combinations and CDR3 sequences were profiled from genomic DNA. TCRdb reprocessed the reads with MiXCR, giving one entry per CDR3 protein. Of around 170,000 distinct CDR3 sequences listed, under 75% are singletons. Broader study findings: Common to patients and controls were 25 to 30 CD8+ CDR3 sequences.

As regards this clonotype: No antigen is known for it.

This TCR was recovered from a human donor in good health. This chain uses TRBV4-2 with TRBJ2-1; D is unclear. The sample taken for sequencing was sorted CD4+, CD8+, or CD8+CD57+ T cells (not recorded which) from PBMCs. Here the CDR3 DNA reads TGTGCCAGCAGCCAAGATCTCGGTGAAAGGCACAATGAGCAGTTCTTC. Translation gives CASSQDLGERHNEQFF.